The subject of this entry is one T cell receptor beta chain. This entry belongs to a study of control samples from healthy donors and cancer patients. The length of the CDR3 is 13 residues. Germline CDR1 reads SNHLY; CDR2 reads FYNNEI. V was shortened by 6 bases and J by 2 bases, with 9 bases between the two germline ends. Libraries were prepared by immunoSEQ multiplex PCR; TCRdb keeps only in-frame clonotypes and omits some of them. The table has roughly 80,000 clones, around nine tenths seen once. The clonotype originates from a woman between 50 and 59 years old in good health. This sequence joins TRBV2 and TRBJ2-3; possible D gene TRBD1, 5 bases. The sequencing input was blood. As DNA, the CDR3 is TGTGCCAGCAGGGACACTTACACAGATACGCAGTATTTT. Translating it yields CASRDTYTDTQYF. Drawing the rest from reference TRBV2 and TRBJ2-3, the complete variable domain is EPEVTQTPSHQVTQMGQEVILRCVPISNHLYFYWYRQILGQKVEFLVSFYNNEISEKSEIFDDQFSVERPDGSNFTLKIRSTKLEDSAMYFCASRDTYTDTQYFGPGTRLTVL.